What follows describes a single TCR beta chain. The sample belongs to a study of T cell changes during pregnancy in multiple sclerosis. Clones were sequenced by immunoSEQ multiplex PCR, and TCRdb holds only the in-frame ones, with some missing. The table records approximately 46,000 clones, 92% of them present only once. The V and J ends lost 2 bases and 0 bases, in that order; junction bases with no gene match: 13. This CDR3 contains 19 residues. The gene calls are TRBV5-7 and TRBJ2-1; 8 nucleotides match TRBD2. TRBV5-7 is known as an ORF, though its function is uncertain. Material: CD4+ T cells from peripheral blood mononuclear cells, obtained after pregnancy. This TCR was recovered from a female donor with multiple sclerosis, enrolled in a pregnancy study. CDR3 DNA: TGTGCCAGCAGCTTAGTATGTAGTAAGAGCGGGAGCTCCTACAATGAGCAGTTCTTC. It specifies CASSLVCSKSGSSYNEQFF.